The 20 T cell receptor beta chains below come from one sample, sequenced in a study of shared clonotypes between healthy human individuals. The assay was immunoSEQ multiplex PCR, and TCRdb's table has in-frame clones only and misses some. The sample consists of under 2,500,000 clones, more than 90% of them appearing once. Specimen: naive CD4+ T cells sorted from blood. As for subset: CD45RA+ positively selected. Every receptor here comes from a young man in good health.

Here the CDR3 reads CASSDGAPGNTIYF. The CDR3 DNA reads as TGTGCCAGCAGTGACGGGGCTCCTGGAAACACCATATATTTT. The rearrangement uses TRBV6-1 and TRBJ1-3; D might be TRBD1 (5 bases). The CDR3 runs to 14 residues. Per germline, CDR1 MNHNS and CDR2 SASEGT. With 3 bases removed from V and 2 bases from J, the gap between germline ends came to 8 bases.

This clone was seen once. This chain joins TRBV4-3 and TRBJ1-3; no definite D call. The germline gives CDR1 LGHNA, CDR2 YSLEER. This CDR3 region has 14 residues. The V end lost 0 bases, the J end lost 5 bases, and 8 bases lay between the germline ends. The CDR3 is CASSQDRSRNTIYF. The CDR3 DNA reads TGCGCCAGCAGCCAAGATAGGAGCCGAAACACCATATATTTT.

The CDR3 sequence: CASSPEGTLPREQYF. The CDR3 nucleotides are TGTGCCAGCAGCCCGGAGGGGACACTCCCTCGCGAGCAGTACTTC. V and J are TRBV4-2 and TRBJ2-7; D could derive from TRBD1 or TRBD2 (6 bases each). V dropped 4 bases and J dropped 6 bases, with 19 bases sitting between them. The CDR3 has 15 amino acids. Per the germline V gene, CDR1 is LGHNA and CDR2 is YNFKEQ.

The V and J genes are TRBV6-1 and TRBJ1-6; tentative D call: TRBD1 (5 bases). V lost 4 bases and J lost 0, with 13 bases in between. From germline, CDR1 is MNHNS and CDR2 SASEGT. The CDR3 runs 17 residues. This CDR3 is CASSVTGFSSYNSPLHF. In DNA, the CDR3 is TGTGCCAGCAGTGTTACAGGTTTCAGCTCCTATAATTCACCCCTCCACTTT.

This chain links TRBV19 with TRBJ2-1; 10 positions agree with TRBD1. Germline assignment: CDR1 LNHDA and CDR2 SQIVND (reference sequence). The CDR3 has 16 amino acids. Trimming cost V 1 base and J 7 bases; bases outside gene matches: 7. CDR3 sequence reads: CASSIAGQGIANEQFF. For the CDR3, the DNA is TGTGCCAGTAGTATAGCGGGACAGGGGATAGCGAATGAGCAGTTCTTC.

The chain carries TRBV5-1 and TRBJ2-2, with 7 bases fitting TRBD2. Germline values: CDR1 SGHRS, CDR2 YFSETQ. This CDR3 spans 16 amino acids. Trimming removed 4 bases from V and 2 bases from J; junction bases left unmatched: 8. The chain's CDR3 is CASSASSGLNTGELFF. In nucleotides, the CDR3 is TGCGCCAGCAGCGCCTCTAGCGGATTAAACACCGGGGAGCTGTTTTTT.

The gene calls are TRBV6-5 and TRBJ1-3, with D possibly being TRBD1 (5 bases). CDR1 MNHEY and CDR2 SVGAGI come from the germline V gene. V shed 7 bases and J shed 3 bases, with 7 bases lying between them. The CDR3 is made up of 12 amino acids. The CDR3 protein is CASTGFGNTIYF. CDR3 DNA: TGTGCCAGCACAGGGTTTGGAAACACCATATATTTT.

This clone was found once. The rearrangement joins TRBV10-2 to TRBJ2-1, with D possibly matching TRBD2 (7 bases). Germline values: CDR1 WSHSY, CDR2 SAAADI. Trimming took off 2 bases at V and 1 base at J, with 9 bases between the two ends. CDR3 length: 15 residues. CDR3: CASSERGGSYNEQFF. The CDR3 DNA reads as TGCGCCAGCAGTGAGAGGGGGGGTTCCTACAATGAGCAGTTCTTC.

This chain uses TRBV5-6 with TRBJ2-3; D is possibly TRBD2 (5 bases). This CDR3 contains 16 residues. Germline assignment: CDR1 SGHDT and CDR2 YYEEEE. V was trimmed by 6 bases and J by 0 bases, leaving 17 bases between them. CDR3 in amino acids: CASTRRGGRSTDTQYF. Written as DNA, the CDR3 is TGTGCCAGCACCCGAAGAGGAGGCAGAAGCACAGATACGCAGTATTTT. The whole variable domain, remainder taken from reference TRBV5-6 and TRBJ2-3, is DAGVTQSPTHLIKTRGQQVTLRCSPKSGHDTVSWYQQALGQGPQFIFQYYEEEERQRGNFPDRFSGHQFPNYSSELNVNALLLGDSALYLCASTRRGGRSTDTQYFGPGTRLTVL.

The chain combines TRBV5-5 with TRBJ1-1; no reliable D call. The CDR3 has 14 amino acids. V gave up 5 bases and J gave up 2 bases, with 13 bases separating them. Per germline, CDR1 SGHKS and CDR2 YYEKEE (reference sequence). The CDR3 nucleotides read TGTGCCAGCAGTCCTAGGCCGTTAAACACTGAAGCTTTCTTT. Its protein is CASSPRPLNTEAFF.

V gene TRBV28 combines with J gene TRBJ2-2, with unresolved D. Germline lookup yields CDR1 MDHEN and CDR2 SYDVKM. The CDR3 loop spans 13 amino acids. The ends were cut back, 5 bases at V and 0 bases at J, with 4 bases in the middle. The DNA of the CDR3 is TGTGCCAGCAGTACAGCGAACACCGGGGAGCTGTTTTTT. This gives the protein CASSTANTGELFF. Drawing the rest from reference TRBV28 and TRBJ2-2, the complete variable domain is DVKVTQSSRYLVKRTGEKVFLECVQDMDHENMFWYRQDPGLGLRLIYFSYDVKMKEKGDIPEGYSVSREKKERFSLILESASTNQTSMYLCASSTANTGELFFGEGSRLTVL.

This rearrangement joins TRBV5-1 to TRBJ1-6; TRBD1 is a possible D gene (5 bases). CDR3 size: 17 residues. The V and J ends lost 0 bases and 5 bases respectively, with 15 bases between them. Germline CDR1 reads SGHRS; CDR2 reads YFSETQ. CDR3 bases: TGCGCCAGCAGCTTGGTTGGGAGCCGGGGGAATAATTCACCCCTCCACTTT. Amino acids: CASSLVGSRGNNSPLHF.

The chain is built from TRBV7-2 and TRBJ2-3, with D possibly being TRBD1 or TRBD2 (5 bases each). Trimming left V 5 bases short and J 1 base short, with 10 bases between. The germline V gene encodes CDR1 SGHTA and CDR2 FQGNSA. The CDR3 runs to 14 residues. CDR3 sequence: CASSGGIGTDTQYF. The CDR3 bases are TGTGCCAGCAGCGGGGGTATAGGCACAGATACGCAGTATTTT.

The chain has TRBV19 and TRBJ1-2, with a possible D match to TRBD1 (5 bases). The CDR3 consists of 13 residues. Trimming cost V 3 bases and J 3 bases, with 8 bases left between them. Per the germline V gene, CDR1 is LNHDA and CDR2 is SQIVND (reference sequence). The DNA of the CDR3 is TGTGCCAGTAGTATCGCAGGGCACTATGGCTACACCTTC. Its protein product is CASSIAGHYGYTF.

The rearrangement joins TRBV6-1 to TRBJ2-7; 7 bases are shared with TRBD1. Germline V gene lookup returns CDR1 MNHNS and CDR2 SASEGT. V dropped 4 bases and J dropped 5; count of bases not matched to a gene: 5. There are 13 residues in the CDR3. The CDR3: CASSATGEHEQYF. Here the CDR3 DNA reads TGTGCCAGCAGTGCAACAGGGGAACACGAGCAGTACTTC.

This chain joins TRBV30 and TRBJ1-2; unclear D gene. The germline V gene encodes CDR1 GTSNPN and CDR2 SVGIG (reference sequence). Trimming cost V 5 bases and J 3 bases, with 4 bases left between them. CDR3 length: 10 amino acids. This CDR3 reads CAWVDYGYTF. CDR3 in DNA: TGTGCCTGGGTTGACTATGGCTACACCTTC.

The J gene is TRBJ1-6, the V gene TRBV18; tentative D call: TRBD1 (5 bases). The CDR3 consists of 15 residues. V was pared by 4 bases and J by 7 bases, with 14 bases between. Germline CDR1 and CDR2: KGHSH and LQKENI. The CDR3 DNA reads TGTGCCAGCTCACAGGGAGTCCGGGGGAATTCACCCCTCCACTTT. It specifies CASSQGVRGNSPLHF. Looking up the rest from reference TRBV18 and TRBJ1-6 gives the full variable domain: NAGVMQNPRHLVRRRGQEARLRCSPMKGHSHVYWYRQLPEEGLKFMVYLQKENIIDESGMPKERFSAEFPKEGPSILRIQQVVRGDSAAYFCASSQGVRGNSPLHFGNGTRLTVT.

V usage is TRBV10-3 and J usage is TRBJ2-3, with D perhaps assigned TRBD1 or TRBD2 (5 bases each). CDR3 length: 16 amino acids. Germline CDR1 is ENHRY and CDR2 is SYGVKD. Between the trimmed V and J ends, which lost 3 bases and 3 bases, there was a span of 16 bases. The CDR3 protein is CAISDQGRSGTDTQYF. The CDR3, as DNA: TGTGCCATCAGTGACCAGGGACGGTCGGGGACAGATACGCAGTATTTT.

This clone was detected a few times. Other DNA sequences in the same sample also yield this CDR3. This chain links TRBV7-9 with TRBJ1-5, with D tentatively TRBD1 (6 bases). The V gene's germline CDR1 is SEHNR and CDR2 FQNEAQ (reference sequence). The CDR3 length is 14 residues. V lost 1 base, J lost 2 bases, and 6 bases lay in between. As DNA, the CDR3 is TGTGCCAGCAGCTTAGACAGGGGCAATCAGCCCCAGCATTTT. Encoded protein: CASSLDRGNQPQHF. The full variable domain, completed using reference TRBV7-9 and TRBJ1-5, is DTGVSQNPRHKITKRGQNVTFRCDPISEHNRLYWYRQTLGQGPEFLTYFQNEAQLEKSRLLSDRFSAERPKGSFSTLEIQRTEQGDSAMYLCASSLDRGNQPQHFGDGTRLSIL.

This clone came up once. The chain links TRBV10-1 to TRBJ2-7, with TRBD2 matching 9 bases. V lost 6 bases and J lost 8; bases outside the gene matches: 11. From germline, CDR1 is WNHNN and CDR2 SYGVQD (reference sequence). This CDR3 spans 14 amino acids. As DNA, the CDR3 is TGCGCCAGCAGCTCGGGACTAGCTACGGCTCAGCAGTACTTC. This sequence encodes CASSSGLATAQQYF.